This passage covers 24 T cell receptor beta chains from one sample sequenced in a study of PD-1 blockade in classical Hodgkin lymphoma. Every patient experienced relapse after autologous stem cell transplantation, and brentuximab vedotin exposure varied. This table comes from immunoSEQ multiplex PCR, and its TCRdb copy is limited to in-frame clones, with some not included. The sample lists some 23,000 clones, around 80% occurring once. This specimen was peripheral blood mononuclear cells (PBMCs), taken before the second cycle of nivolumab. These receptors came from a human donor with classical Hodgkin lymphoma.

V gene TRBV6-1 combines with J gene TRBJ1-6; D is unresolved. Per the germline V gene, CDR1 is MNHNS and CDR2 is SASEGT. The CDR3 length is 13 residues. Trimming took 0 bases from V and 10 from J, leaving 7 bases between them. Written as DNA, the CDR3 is TGTGCCAGCAGTGAAGCGAAGCACTCACCCCTCCACTTT. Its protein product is CASSEAKHSPLHF.

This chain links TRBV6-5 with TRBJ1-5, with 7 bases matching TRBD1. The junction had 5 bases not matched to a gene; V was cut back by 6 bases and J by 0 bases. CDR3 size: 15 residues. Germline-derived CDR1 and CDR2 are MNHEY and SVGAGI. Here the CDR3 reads CASRAGQRSNQPQHF. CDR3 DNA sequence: TGTGCCAGCAGAGCGGGACAGCGTAGCAATCAGCCCCAGCATTTT.

The DNA of the CDR3 is TGTGCCAGCAGCCTACTAGGAGGGGCGACCTACGAGCAGTACTTC. Translated, it gives CASSLLGGATYEQYF. The V call is TRBV7-1, the J call TRBJ2-7; perhaps TRBD2 as D (6 bases). TRBV7-1 is an ORF, with its function uncertain. Trimming removed 5 bases from V and 2 bases from J, with 16 bases in between. The CDR3 totals 15 residues.

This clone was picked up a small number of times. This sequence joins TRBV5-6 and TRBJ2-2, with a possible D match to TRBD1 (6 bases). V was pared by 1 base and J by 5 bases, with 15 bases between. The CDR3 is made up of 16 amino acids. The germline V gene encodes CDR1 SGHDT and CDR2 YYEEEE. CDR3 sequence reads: CASSLSGTLRTGELFF. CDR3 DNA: TGTGCCAGCAGCTTGTCGGGGACACTCCGGACCGGGGAGCTGTTTTTT.

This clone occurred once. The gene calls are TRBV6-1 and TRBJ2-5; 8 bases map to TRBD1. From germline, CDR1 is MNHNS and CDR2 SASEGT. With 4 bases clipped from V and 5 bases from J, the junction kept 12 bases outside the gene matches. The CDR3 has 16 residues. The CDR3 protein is CASSAQTGTGQETQYF. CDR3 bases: TGTGCCAGCAGTGCCCAGACCGGGACAGGTCAGGAGACCCAGTACTTC.

CDR3 DNA sequence: TGTGCCAGCAGTGTCCAACCCGGGACAGGGTATGGCTACACCTTC. As protein: CASSVQPGTGYGYTF. V gene TRBV6-1 combines with J gene TRBJ1-2; 9 bases align to TRBD1. Germline V gives CDR1 MNHNS, CDR2 SASEGT. CDR3 length: 15 amino acids. The junction had 8 bases not matched to a gene; V was cut back by 4 bases and J by 5 bases.

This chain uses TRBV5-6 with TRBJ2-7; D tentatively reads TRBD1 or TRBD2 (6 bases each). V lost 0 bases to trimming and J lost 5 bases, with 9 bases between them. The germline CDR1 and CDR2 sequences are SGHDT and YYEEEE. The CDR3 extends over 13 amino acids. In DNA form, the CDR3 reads TGTGCCAGCAGCTTGGAGGGGGGACACGAGCAGTACGTC. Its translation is CASSLEGGHEQYV.

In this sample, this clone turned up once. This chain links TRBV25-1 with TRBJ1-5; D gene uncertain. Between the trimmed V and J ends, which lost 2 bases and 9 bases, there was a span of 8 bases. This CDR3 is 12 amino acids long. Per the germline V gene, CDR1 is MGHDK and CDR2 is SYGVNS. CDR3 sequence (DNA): TGTGCCAGCAGTGAACCCGTTGGGCCCCAGCATTTT. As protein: CASSEPVGPQHF.

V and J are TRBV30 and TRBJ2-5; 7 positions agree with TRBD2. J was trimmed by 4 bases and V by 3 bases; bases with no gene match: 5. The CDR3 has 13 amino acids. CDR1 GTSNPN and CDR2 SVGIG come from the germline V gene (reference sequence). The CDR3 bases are TGTGCCTGGAGGGAGGGCGGGAGAGAGACCCAGTACTTC. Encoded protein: CAWREGGRETQYF.

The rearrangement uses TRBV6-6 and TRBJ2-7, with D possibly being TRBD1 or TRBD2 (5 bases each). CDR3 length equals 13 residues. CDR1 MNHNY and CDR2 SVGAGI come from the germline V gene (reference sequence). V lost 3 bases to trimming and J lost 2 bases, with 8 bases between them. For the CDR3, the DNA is TGTGCCAGCAGTTATGGGGGAACCTACGAGCAGTACTTC. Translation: CASSYGGTYEQYF.

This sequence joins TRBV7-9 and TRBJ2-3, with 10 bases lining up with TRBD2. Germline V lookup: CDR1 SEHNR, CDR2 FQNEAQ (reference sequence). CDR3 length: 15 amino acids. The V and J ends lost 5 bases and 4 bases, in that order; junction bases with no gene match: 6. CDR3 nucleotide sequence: TGTGCCAGCAGCCCACTAGCGGGGAGGTCAGATACGCAGTATTTT. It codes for CASSPLAGRSDTQYF.

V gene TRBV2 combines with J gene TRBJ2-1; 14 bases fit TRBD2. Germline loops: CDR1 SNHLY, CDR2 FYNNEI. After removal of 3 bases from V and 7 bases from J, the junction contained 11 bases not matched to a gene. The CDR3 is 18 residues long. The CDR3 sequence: CASSEHPGTSGRMNEQFF. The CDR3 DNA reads TGTGCCAGCAGTGAGCACCCCGGGACTAGCGGGAGAATGAATGAGCAGTTCTTC.

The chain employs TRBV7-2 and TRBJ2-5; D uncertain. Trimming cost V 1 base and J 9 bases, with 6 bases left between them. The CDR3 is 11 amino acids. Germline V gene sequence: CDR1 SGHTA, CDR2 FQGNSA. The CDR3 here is CASSLGAPQYF. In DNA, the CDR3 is TGTGCCAGCAGCTTAGGGGCGCCCCAGTACTTC.

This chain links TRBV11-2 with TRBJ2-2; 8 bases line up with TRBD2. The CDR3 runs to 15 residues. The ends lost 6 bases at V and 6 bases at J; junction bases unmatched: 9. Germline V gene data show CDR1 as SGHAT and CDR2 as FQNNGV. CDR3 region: CASSPGTRSSGELFF. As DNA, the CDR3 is TGTGCCAGCAGTCCCGGGACTAGGAGTTCCGGGGAGCTGTTTTTT.

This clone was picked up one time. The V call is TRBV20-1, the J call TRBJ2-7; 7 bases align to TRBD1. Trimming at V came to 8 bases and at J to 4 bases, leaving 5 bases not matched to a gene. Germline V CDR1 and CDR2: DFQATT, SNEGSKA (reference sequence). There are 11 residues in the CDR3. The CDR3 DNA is TGCAGTTCCGGGACAGTTTACGAGCAGTACGTC. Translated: CSSGTVYEQYV.

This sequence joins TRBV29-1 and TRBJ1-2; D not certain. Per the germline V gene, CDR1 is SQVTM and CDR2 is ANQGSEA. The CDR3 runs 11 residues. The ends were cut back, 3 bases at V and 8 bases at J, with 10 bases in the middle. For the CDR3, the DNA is TGCAGCGTTGACTCGGGAGGCGGCTACACCTTC. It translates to CSVDSGGGYTF.

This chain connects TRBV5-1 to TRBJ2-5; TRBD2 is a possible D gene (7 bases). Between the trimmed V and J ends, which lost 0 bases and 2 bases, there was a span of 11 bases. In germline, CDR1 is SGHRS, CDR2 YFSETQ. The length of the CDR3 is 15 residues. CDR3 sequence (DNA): TGCGCCAGCAGCTTGGACGGGGGGCCTCAAGAGACCCAGTACTTC. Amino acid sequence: CASSLDGGPQETQYF.

CDR3 sequence: CASSPRGSQETQYF. CDR3 coding DNA: TGTGCCAGCAGCCCTAGGGGGTCGCAAGAGACCCAGTACTTC. The chain is built from TRBV21-1 and TRBJ2-5; the DNA was not compared with TRBD1, the D call given in the table. TRBV21-1 is flagged as a pseudogene. The CDR3 spans 14 residues.

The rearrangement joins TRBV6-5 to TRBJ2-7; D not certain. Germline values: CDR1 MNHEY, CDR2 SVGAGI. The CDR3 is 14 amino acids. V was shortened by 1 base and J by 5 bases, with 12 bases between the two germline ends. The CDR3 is CASSYFVDPDEQYF. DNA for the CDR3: TGTGCCAGCAGTTACTTCGTCGACCCCGACGAGCAGTACTTC.

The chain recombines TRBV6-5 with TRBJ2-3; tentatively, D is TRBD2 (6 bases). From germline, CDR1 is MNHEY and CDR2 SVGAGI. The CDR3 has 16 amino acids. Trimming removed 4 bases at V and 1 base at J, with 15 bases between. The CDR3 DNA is TGTGCCAGCAGTTTCGACCCGGGACTCCGCACAGATACGCAGTATTTT. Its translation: CASSFDPGLRTDTQYF.

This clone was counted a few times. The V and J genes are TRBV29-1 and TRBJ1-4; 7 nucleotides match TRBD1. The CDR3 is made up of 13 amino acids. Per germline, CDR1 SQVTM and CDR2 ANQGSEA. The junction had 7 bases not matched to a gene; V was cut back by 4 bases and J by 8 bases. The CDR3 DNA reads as TGCAGCGTTGCGGGGGGCAGGGGGGAAAAACTGTTTTTT. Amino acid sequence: CSVAGGRGEKLFF.

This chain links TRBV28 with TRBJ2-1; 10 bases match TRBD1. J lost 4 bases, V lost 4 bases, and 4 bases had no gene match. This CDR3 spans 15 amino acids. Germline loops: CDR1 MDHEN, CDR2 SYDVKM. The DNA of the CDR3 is TGTGCCAGCAGTTCCGGGACAGGGGCATACAATGAGCAGTTCTTC. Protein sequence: CASSSGTGAYNEQFF.

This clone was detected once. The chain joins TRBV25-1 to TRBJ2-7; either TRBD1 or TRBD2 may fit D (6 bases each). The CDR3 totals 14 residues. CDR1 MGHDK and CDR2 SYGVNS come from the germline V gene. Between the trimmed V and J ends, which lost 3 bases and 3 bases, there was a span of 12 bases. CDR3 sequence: CASSEGGSDYEQYV. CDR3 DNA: TGTGCCAGCAGTGAGGGGGGCTCGGACTACGAGCAGTACGTC.

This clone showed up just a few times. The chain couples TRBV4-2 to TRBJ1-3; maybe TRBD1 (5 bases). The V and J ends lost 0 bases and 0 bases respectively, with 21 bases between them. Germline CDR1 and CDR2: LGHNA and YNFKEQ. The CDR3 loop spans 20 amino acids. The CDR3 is CASSQDPGHLHSLSGNTIYF. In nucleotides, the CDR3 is TGTGCCAGCAGCCAAGATCCAGGGCACCTCCACTCTCTCTCTGGAAACACCATATATTTT.